This entry describes one T cell receptor (beta chain). Its antigen is not identified. V lost 7 bases to trimming and J lost 4 bases, with 19 bases between them. Germline assignment: CDR1 ENHRY and CDR2 SYGVKD. This CDR3 contains 15 residues. This specimen comes from a study of shared clonotypes between healthy human individuals. Whole-study results and caveats: Some naive CD4 clonotypes, roughly 5%, turned up in common across several donors. The diversity represented, both genetic and in exposure history, was limited by few donors.

Tens of thousands of T cell genomes, or around 0.2 ug DNA, went into the sorted-subset replicate PCRs. The assay was immunoSEQ multiplex PCR, and TCRdb's table has in-frame clones only and misses some. This table holds a few million clones, about 92% found once. The genes are TRBV10-3 and TRBJ1-2; TRBD1 might be the D (5 bases). The clonotype comes from a man younger than 30 in good health. The source material was naive CD4+ T cells sorted from blood. Subset given: CD45RA+ positively selected. This CDR3 reads CAITNQGDGGYGYTF. CDR3 DNA: TGTGCCATCACCAACCAAGGGGACGGTGGCTATGGCTACACCTTC.